Listed below are T cell receptor beta chains from one sample, sequenced in a study of regulatory T cells in long-lasting Graves disease. TCRdb called the multiplex PCR reads again in MiXCR, with one record for every CDR3 protein. The data contain hundreds of thousands of distinct CDR3 sequences, around 20% of them seen just once; the ten biggest clones take up about 8.3%. Sequenced here: peripheral blood mononuclear cells (PBMCs), sampled when the disease was refractory, from a patient treated with antithyroid drugs. The receptors come from a female donor with Graves disease. CDR3s include the opening cysteine and the closing phenylalanine or tryptophan. The D gene is left open where the match is weak. The size field is filled for only some rows; it gives once, few, many or a size class.

V: TRBV18; D: .; size: few; J: TRBJ2-7; CDR3: CASSLSNWEEQYF; DNA: TGTGCCAGCTCACTATCGAATTGGGAGGAGCAGTACTTC
V: TRBV30; D: .; size: few; J: TRBJ1-2; CDR3: CAWSPTGIGGYTF; DNA: TGTGCCTGGAGTCCCACAGGGATCGGTGGCTACACCTTC
V: TRBV7-3; D: .; size: .; J: TRBJ2-5; CDR3: CASSLNLRGEETQYF; DNA: TGTGCCAGCAGCTTAAATCTGAGGGGGGAAGAGACCCAGTACTTC
V: TRBV6-5; D: .; size: .; J: TRBJ2-5; CDR3: CASSYSGSQWETQYF; DNA: TGTGCCAGCAGTTACTCGGGAAGCCAGTGGGAGACCCAGTACTTC
V: TRBV4-1; D: .; size: many; J: TRBJ1-2; CDR3: CASNGGTEYGYTF; DNA: TGCGCCAGCAACGGCGGAACAGAATATGGCTACACCTTC
V: TRBV10-1; D: TRBD2; size: .; J: TRBJ2-7; CDR3: CASSTSGGHYEQYF; DNA: TGCGCCAGCAGTACTAGCGGGGGACATTACGAGCAGTACTTC
V: TRBV7-9; D: .; size: .; J: TRBJ2-7; CDR3: CASSRQGTEGYEQYF; DNA: TGTGCCAGCAGCCGTCAGGGGACTGAGGGGTACGAGCAGTACTTC
V: TRBV6-2/TRBV6-3; D: .; size: many; J: TRBJ2-7; CDR3: CASSEAPGVGSYEQYF; DNA: TGTGCCAGCAGTGAAGCACCAGGAGTGGGTTCCTACGAGCAGTACTTC
V: TRBV6-2/TRBV6-3; D: .; size: many; J: TRBJ1-5; CDR3: CASSEEFGNQPQHF; DNA: TGTGCCAGCAGTGAAGAATTTGGCAATCAGCCCCAGCATTTT
V: TRBV28; D: TRBD1; size: many; J: TRBJ1-5; CDR3: CASRKDRANQPQHF; DNA: TGTGCCAGCAGAAAGGACAGGGCTAATCAGCCCCAGCATTTT
V: TRBV7-4; D: .; size: .; J: TRBJ1-4; CDR3: CASSLNLLGGVNEKLFF; DNA: TGTGCCAGCAGCTTAAATCTCCTGGGGGGGGTTAATGAAAAACTGTTTTTT
V: TRBV20-1; D: .; size: many; J: TRBJ2-6; CDR3: CSAGGANVLTF; DNA: TGCAGTGCTGGAGGGGCCAACGTCCTGACTTTC
V: TRBV2; D: TRBD1; size: many; J: TRBJ2-7; CDR3: CASSLFRGPNEQYF; DNA: TGTGCCAGCAGTCTTTTCAGGGGGCCTAACGAGCAGTACTTC
V: TRBV7-2; D: TRBD1; size: .; J: TRBJ2-7; CDR3: CASSDGYRDRGYEQYF; DNA: TGTGCCAGCAGCGACGGGTACCGGGACAGGGGCTACGAGCAGTACTTC
V: TRBV6-2/TRBV6-3; D: .; size: few; J: TRBJ1-5; CDR3: CASSQGRSQPQHF; DNA: TGTGCCAGCAGTCAGGGGAGGTCTCAGCCCCAGCATTTT
V: TRBV19; D: .; size: .; J: TRBJ2-7; CDR3: CASSLGVWYEQYF; DNA: TGTGCCAGTAGTCTGGGAGTGTGGTACGAGCAGTACTTC
V: TRBV7-2; D: TRBD2; size: many; J: TRBJ2-2; CDR3: CASSLGSSGNGGELFF; DNA: TGTGCCAGCAGCTTAGGTAGTAGCGGGAATGGCGGGGAGCTGTTTTTT
V: TRBV6-1; D: .; size: .; J: TRBJ2-7; CDR3: CASSEESPRGYEQYF; DNA: TGTGCCAGCAGTGAAGAAAGCCCAAGGGGCTACGAGCAGTACTTC
V: TRBV5-4; D: .; size: .; J: TRBJ1-2; CDR3: CASSYTGNGYTF; DNA: TGTGCCAGCAGCTATACAGGGAATGGCTACACCTTC
V: TRBV12-3/TRBV12-4; D: .; size: many; J: TRBJ2-4; CDR3: CASSFGGGKNIQYF; DNA: TGTGCCAGCAGTTTTGGGGGTGGAAAAAACATTCAGTACTTC
V: TRBV24-1; D: .; size: many; J: TRBJ1-2; CDR3: CATSAMTGDGYTF; DNA: TGTGCCACCAGTGCCATGACAGGCGACGGCTACACCTTC
V: TRBV5-1; D: TRBD2; size: few; J: TRBJ2-7; CDR3: CASSLAEAGGPAQYF; DNA: TGCGCCAGCAGCTTGGCCGAAGCGGGAGGGCCGGCGCAGTACTTC
V: TRBV6-1; D: .; size: many; J: TRBJ1-2; CDR3: CASRHLDGNYGYTF; DNA: TGTGCCAGCAGACACCTGGACGGTAACTATGGCTACACCTTC
V: TRBV28; D: TRBD2; size: .; J: TRBJ2-1; CDR3: CASSQTSGSNNEQFF; DNA: TGTGCCAGCAGCCAGACTAGCGGGAGCAACAATGAGCAGTTCTTC
V: TRBV5-4; D: TRBD2; size: few; J: TRBJ2-4; CDR3: CASSVLAGDEGNIQYF; DNA: TGTGCCAGCAGCGTACTAGCGGGAGATGAGGGAAACATTCAGTACTTC
V: TRBV20-1; D: TRBD1; size: .; J: TRBJ1-4; CDR3: CSASPGQQHEKLFF; DNA: TGCAGTGCTAGTCCGGGACAGCAGCATGAAAAACTGTTTTTT
V: TRBV12-3/TRBV12-4; D: .; size: many; J: TRBJ2-5; CDR3: CASTWTQQETQYF; DNA: TGTGCCAGCACCTGGACACAACAAGAGACCCAGTACTTC
V: TRBV10-3; D: .; size: many; J: TRBJ1-6; CDR3: CAISESWGSNSPLHF; DNA: TGTGCCATCAGTGAGTCATGGGGGTCGAATTCACCCCTCCACTTT
V: TRBV4-3; D: TRBD1; size: .; J: TRBJ2-7; CDR3: CASSQRTGRSEQYF; DNA: TGCGCCAGCAGCCAAAGGACAGGGCGAAGCGAGCAGTACTTC